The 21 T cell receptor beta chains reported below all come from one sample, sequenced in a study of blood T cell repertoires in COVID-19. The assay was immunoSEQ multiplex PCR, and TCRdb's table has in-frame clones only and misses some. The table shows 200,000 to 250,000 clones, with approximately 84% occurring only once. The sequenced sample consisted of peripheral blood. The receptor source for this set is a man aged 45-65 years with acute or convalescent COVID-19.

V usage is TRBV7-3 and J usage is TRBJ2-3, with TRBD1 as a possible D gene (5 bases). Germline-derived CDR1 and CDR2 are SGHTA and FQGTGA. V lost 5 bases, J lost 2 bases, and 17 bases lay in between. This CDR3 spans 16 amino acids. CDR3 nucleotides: TGTGCCAGCAGCGCCTCACTGGGGCAGCTCACAGATACGCAGTATTTT. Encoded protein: CASSASLGQLTDTQYF.

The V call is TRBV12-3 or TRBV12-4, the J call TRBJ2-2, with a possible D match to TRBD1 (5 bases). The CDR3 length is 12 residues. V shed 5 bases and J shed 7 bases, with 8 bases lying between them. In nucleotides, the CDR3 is TGTGCCAGCAGTCCAGGGAACGGGGAGCTGTTTTTT. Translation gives CASSPGNGELFF.

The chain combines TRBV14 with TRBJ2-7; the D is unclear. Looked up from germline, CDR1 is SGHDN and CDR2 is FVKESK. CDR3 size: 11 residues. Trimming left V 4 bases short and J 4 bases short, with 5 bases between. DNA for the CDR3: TGTGCCAGCAGCCTAGCTTACGAGCAGTACTTC. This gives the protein CASSLAYEQYF.

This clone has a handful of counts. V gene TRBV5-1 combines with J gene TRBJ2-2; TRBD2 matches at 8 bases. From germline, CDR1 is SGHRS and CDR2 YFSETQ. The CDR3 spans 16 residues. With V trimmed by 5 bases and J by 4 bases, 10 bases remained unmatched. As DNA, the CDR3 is TGCGCCAGCAGTTCACGGGGTAGCGGGACCACCGGGGAGCTGTTTTTT. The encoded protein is CASSSRGSGTTGELFF.

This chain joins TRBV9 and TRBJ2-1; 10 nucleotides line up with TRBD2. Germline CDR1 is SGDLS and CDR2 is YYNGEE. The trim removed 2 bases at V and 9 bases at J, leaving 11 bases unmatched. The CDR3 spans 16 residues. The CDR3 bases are TGTGCCAGCAGCGTTCTCGGGACTAGCGCTCTAGGTGAGCAGTTCTTC. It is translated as CASSVLGTSALGEQFF.

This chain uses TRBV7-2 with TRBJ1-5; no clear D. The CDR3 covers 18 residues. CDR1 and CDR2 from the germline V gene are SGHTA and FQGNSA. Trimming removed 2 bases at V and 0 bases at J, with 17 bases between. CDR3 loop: CASSLYSLGGYSNQPQHF. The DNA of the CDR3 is TGTGCCAGCAGCTTATACTCGTTGGGCGGGTATAGCAATCAGCCCCAGCATTTT.

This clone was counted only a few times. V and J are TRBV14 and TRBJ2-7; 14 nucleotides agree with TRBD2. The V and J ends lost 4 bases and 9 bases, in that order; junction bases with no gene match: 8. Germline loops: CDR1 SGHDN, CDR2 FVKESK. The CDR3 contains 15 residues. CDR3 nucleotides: TGTGCCAGCAGCCGGTCGGGACTAGCGGGAGCTACGCAGTACTTC. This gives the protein CASSRSGLAGATQYF.

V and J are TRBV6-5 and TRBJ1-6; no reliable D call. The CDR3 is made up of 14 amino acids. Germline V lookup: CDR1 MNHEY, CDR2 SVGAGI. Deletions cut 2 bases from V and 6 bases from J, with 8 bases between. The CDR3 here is CASSYIGFNSPLHF. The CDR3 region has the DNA TGTGCCAGCAGTTACATCGGTTTTAATTCACCCCTCCACTTT.

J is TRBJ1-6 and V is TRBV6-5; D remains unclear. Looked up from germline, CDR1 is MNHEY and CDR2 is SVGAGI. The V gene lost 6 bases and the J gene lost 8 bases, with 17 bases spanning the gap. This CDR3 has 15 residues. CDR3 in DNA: TGTGCCAGCAGCGACTGGAGATCGCGGGATTCACCCCTCCACTTT. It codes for CASSDWRSRDSPLHF.

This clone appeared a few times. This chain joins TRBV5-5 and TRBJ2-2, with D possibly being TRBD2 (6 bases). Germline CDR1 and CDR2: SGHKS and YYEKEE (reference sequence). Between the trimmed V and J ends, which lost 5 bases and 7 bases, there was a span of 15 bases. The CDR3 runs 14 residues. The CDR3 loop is CASRRDFSNGELFF. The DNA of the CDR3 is TGTGCCAGCAGACGGGACTTTTCTAACGGGGAGCTGTTTTTT. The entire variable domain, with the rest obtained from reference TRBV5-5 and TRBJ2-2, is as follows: DAGVTQSPTHLIKTRGQQVTLRCSPISGHKSVSWYQQVLGQGPQFIFQYYEKEERGRGNFPDRFSARQFPNYSSELNVNALLLGDSALYLCASRRDFSNGELFFGEGSRLTVL.

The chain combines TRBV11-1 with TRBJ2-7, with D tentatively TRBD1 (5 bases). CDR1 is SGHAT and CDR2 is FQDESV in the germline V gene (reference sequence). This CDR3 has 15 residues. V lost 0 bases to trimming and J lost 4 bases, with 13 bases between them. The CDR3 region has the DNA TGTGCCAGCAGCTTAGCGCCAGGGAATTGGTACGAGCAGTACTTC. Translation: CASSLAPGNWYEQYF.

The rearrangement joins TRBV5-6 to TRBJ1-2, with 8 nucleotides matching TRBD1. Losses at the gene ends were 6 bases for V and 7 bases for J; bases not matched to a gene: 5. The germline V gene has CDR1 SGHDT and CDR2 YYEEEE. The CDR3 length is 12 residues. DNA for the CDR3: TGTGCCAGCACCGTGGACAGGGCTGGCTACACCTTC. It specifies CASTVDRAGYTF.

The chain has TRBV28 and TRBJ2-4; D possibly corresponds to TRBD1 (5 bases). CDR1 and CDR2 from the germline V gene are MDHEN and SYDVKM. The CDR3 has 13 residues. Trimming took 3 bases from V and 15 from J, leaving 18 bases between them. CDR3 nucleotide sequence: TGTGCCAGCAGTTTGGCCCAGGGCCGTAAGCCGTACTTC. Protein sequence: CASSLAQGRKPYF. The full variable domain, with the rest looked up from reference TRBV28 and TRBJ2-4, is DVKVTQSSRYLVKRTGEKVFLECVQDMDHENMFWYRQDPGLGLRLIYFSYDVKMKEKGDIPEGYSVSREKKERFSLILESASTNQTSMYLCASSLAQGRKPYFGAGTRLSVL.

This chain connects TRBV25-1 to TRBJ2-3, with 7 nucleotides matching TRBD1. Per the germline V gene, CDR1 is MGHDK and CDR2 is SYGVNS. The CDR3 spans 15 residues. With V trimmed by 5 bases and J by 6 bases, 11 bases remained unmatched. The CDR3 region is CASSTFTGARDTQYF. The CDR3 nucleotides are TGTGCCAGCAGTACTTTTACAGGGGCGCGGGATACGCAGTATTTT.

CDR3 sequence (DNA): TGTGCCAGCAGCACACCGGGACAGGGAAACACTGAAGCTTTCTTT. Translated: CASSTPGQGNTEAFF. The chain carries TRBV5-4 and TRBJ1-1, with TRBD1 matching 9 bases. The CDR3 contains 15 residues. Germline loops: CDR1 SGHNT, CDR2 YYREEE (reference sequence). V dropped 4 bases and J dropped 2; count of bases not matched to a gene: 6.

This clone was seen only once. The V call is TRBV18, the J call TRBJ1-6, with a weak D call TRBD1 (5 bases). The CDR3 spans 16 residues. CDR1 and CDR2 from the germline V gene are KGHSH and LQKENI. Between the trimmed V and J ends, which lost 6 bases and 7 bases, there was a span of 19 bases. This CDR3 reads CASSPWSRGLNSPLHF. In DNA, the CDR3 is TGTGCCAGCTCCCCCTGGTCCCGGGGGTTAAATTCACCCCTCCACTTT.

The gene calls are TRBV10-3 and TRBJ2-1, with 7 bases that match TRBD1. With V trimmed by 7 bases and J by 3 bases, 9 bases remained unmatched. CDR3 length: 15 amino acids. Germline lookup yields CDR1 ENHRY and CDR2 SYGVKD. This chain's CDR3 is CAINAFRDSYNEQFF. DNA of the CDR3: TGTGCCATCAACGCCTTTCGGGACAGCTACAATGAGCAGTTCTTC.

The CDR3 sequence: CASSQAGGRDIQYF. The CDR3 nucleotides read TGTGCCAGCAGCCAAGCCGGGGGGCGCGACATTCAGTACTTC. The J gene is TRBJ2-4, the V gene TRBV3-1 (or the pseudogene TRBV3-2); D possibly corresponds to TRBD2 (7 bases). Germline assignment: CDR1 LGHDT and CDR2 YNNKEL (reference sequence). This CDR3 has 14 residues. The ends were cut back, 1 base at V and 8 bases at J, with 12 bases in the middle.

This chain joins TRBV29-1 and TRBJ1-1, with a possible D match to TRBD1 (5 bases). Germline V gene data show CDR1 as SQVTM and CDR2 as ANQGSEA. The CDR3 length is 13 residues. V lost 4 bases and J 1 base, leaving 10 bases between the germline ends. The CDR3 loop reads CSVGRAPNTEAFF. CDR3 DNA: TGCAGCGTTGGCAGGGCACCGAACACTGAAGCTTTCTTT.

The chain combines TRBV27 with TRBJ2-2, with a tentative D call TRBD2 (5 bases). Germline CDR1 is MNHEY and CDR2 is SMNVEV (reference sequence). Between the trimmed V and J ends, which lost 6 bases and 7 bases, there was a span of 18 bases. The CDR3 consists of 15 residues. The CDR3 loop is CASSSSGSNYGELFF. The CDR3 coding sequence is TGTGCCAGCAGCTCCAGTGGGAGCAATTACGGGGAGCTGTTTTTT.

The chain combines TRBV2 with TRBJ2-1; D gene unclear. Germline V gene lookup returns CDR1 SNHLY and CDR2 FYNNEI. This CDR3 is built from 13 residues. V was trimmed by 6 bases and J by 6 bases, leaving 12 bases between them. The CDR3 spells CASRQPPSNEQFF. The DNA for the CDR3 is TGTGCCAGCAGACAGCCGCCTTCCAATGAGCAGTTCTTC.